These T cell receptor beta chains were read from a single sample in a study of T cells in Graves' hyperthyroidism and ophthalmopathy. One entry per CDR3 protein results from TCRdb running MiXCR on the multiplex PCR reads. The table includes hundreds of thousands of distinct CDR3 sequences, roughly 15% detected once. Material for sequencing was blood. The origin of the receptors is a woman aged 40 to 50 with Graves' ophthalmopathy. CDR3s include the opening cysteine and the closing phenylalanine or tryptophan.

j_gene | v_gene | CDR3aa
TRBJ1-3 | TRBV6-1 | CASSDWTGGNTIYF
TRBJ2-5 | TRBV6-1 | CAAQGLAGDVETQYF
TRBJ1-2 | TRBV7-2 | CASSLAPAGYTF
TRBJ2-7 | TRBV12-3/TRBV12-4 | CASSFNRGGEQYF
TRBJ1-2 | TRBV28 | CASSLAQDPFGYTF
TRBJ1-1 | TRBV19 | CASSTPRQGGNTEAFF
TRBJ2-5 | TRBV19 | CASTGDAGETQYF
TRBJ1-2 | TRBV9 | CASSVRAGGDYGYTF
TRBJ1-5 | TRBV2 | CASSEGGNSNQPQHF
TRBJ1-2 | TRBV29-1 | CSVEGQGIYGYTF
TRBJ2-2 | TRBV24-1 | CATSAANTGELFF
TRBJ1-2 | TRBV27 | CATKGTGGISDGYTF
TRBJ1-6 | TRBV9 | CASSTEPQGRHSPLHF
TRBJ2-4 | TRBV20-1 | CSARDPWTSGNIQYF
TRBJ1-3 | TRBV6-1 | CASTGQDTIYF
TRBJ1-1 | TRBV6-5 | CASSYTTGLGTEAFF
TRBJ2-2 | TRBV2 | CASSGETGGTGELFF
TRBJ2-7 | TRBV6-2/TRBV6-3 | CASSYLGRSSSYEQYF
TRBJ2-2 | TRBV15 | CATSRDMTSASNTGELFF
TRBJ1-1 | TRBV20-1 | CSAGYSEPLMNTEAFF
TRBJ1-2 | TRBV7-9 | CASSLYPLSNYGYTF
TRBJ1-6 | TRBV29-1 | CSAQQGTSYNSPLHF
TRBJ2-7 | TRBV7-9 | CASSLSGGFDEQYF
TRBJ1-5 | TRBV12-3/TRBV12-4 | CASSFTGDQPQHF
TRBJ2-5 | TRBV7-9 | CASSLVPSLETQYF
TRBJ2-5 | TRBV28 | CASSIIAGRETQYF
TRBJ2-5 | TRBV7-2 | CATSQGARETQYF
TRBJ2-7 | TRBV20-1 | CSASPTGGSSYEQYF
TRBJ1-1 | TRBV7-2 | CASSLVRDVGTEAFF
TRBJ1-3 | TRBV7-9 | CASSPGTTGNTIYF
TRBJ1-2 | TRBV5-1 | CASSVPRGAGADIPNGYTF